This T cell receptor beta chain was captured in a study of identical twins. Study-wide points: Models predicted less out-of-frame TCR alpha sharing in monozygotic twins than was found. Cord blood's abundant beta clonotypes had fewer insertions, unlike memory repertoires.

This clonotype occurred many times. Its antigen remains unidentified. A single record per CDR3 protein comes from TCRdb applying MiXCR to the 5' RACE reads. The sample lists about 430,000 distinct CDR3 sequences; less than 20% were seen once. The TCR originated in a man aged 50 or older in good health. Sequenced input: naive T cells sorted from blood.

The chain's CDR3 is CSVFTGGNYGYTF. CDR3 bases: TGCAGCGTTTTTACAGGGGGTAACTATGGCTACACCTTC. The genes are TRBV29-1 and TRBJ1-2; TRBD1 agrees at 8 bases. J lost 1 base, V lost 5 bases, and 3 bases had no gene match. In germline, CDR1 is SQVTM, CDR2 ANQGSEA. This CDR3 has 13 amino acids.